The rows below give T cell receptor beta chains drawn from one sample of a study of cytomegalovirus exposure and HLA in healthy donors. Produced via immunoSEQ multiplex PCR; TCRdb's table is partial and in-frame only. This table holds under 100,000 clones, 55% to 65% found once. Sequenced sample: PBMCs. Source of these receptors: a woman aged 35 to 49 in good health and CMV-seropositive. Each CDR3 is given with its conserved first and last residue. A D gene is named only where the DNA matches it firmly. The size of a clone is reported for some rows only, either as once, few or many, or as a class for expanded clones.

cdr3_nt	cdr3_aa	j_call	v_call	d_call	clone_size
TGTGCCAGCTCACCGGGACAGAATCAGCCCCAGCATTTT	CASSPGQNQPQHF	TRBJ1-5	TRBV18	TRBD1	-
TGTGCCAGTAGTGCCCGGGACAGGGGGCGCGAAGAGACCCAGTACTTC	CASSARDRGREETQYF	TRBJ2-5	TRBV19	TRBD1	-
TGTGCCAGTAGACTAGGGTCTGGCAATGAGCAGTTCTTC	CASRLGSGNEQFF	TRBJ2-1	TRBV6-5	-	few
TGTGCCAGCAGACCCCGACAGGGTGAGGAGACCCAGTACTTC	CASRPRQGEETQYF	TRBJ2-5	TRBV7-9	TRBD1	-
TGTGCCAGTAGTACGGAGGGTCACACCTACGAGCAGTACTTC	CASSTEGHTYEQYF	TRBJ2-7	TRBV19	-	-
TGTGCCAGCAGTTTGGGGTCGACAGGGAAACCCGAAGCTTTCTTT	CASSLGSTGKPEAFF	TRBJ1-1	TRBV28	TRBD1	-
TGTGCCAGCAGCTTAGAAGGGAGGACCGGGGAGCTGTTTTTT	CASSLEGRTGELFF	TRBJ2-2	TRBV7-2	-	-
TGTGCCAGCAGAGCCGCGGCGAATGTAGCGGGGCAAAAATACAATGAGCAGTTCTTC	CASRAAANVAGQKYNEQFF	TRBJ2-1	TRBV6-4	TRBD2	-
TGTGCCAGCAGTGGGGCCCCCTACGAGCAGTACTTC	CASSGAPYEQYF	TRBJ2-7	TRBV28	-	-
TGTGCCAGCAGCTTATATGCAGATACGCAGTATTTT	CASSLYADTQYF	TRBJ2-3	TRBV7-9	-	-
TGTGCCAGCAGTTTATCGAGCAGGTCCACCTACGAGCAGTACTTC	CASSLSSRSTYEQYF	TRBJ2-7	TRBV27	-	few
TGCGCCAGCAGCTTGGAACAGGGGAGCTACACCTTC	CASSLEQGSYTF	TRBJ1-2	TRBV5-1	TRBD1	-
TGTGCCAGCAGCGATGGGACAGGACAAATGGGCTACACCTTC	CASSDGTGQMGYTF	TRBJ1-2	TRBV9	TRBD1	-
TGTGCCAGCAGTGCCGGGACAGTCTATGGCTACACCTTC	CASSAGTVYGYTF	TRBJ1-2	TRBV6-1	TRBD1	-
TGTGCCAGCTCTACAGGGGAAAACACTGAAGCTTTCTTT	CASSTGENTEAFF	TRBJ1-1	TRBV18	TRBD1	-
TGCGCCAGCAGCCGAGAGTTGAGCGGGGAGCTGTTTTTT	CASSRELSGELFF	TRBJ2-2	TRBV4-1	-	-
TGTGCCAGCAGCGCGGCCGGGACAGGGGGGTATGGCTACACCTTC	CASSAAGTGGYGYTF	TRBJ1-2	TRBV9	TRBD1	few
TGTGCCACCAGCACCTACTTAGCGGGCTACAATGAGCAGTTCTTC	CATSTYLAGYNEQFF	TRBJ2-1	TRBV15	TRBD2	-
TGTGCCAGCAGCTTGAGGGGGCGGTACGCCGAAAAACTGTTTTTT	CASSLRGRYAEKLFF	TRBJ1-4	TRBV5-8	TRBD1	-
TGTGCCAGCAGCATAACAGGGGGCTCTGCTTTCTTT	CASSITGGSAFF	TRBJ1-1	TRBV27	TRBD1	-
TGTGCCAGCCAGGAAGGAGGCCGCGAAAAACTGTTTTTT	CASQEGGREKLFF	TRBJ1-4	TRBV25-1	-	-
TGTGCCAGCGATCAGGGGGCACTCTCTCAGCCCCAGCATTTT	CASDQGALSQPQHF	TRBJ1-5	TRBV19	TRBD1	few
TGTGCCAGCAGCGTTCTACCGGGACTAGCGGCCTACAATGAGCAGTTCTTC	CASSVLPGLAAYNEQFF	TRBJ2-1	TRBV7-9	TRBD2	-
TGTGCCAGTATTCGGGCAGGGGGTTCCGGGGAGCTGTTTTTT	CASIRAGGSGELFF	TRBJ2-2	TRBV19	TRBD1	-
TGTGCCAGCAGCGACGCCGGGACAGGGAATGGCTACACCTTC	CASSDAGTGNGYTF	TRBJ1-2	TRBV7-9	TRBD1	-
TGTGCCAGCAGTCTAAGCGGGGGTCCCCCCGACGATACGCAGTATTTT	CASSLSGGPPDDTQYF	TRBJ2-3	TRBV7-6	TRBD2	-
TGCGCCAGCAGCTCGAGGGCAGGAGACACCGGGGAGCTGTTTTTT	CASSSRAGDTGELFF	TRBJ2-2	TRBV5-1	-	-
TGTGCCAGCAGCTTGGGGGCAGGACTAGCGGGAGGGCCGGGTGAGCAGTACTTC	CASSLGAGLAGGPGEQYF	TRBJ2-7	TRBV5-6	TRBD2	-
TGTGCCAGCAGCGTAGGGCAGGGGATTGGAAACATTCAGTACTTC	CASSVGQGIGNIQYF	TRBJ2-4	TRBV9	-	once
TGTGCCAGCGGGGGGGTAATACCGAACACTGAAGCTTTCTTT	CASGGVIPNTEAFF	TRBJ1-1	TRBV7-3	-	-
TGCGCCAGCAGCTTTAGGGGCCCCTACAATGAGCAGTTCTTC	CASSFRGPYNEQFF	TRBJ2-1	TRBV5-1	-	-
TGTGCCAGCTCACCACGGGACAAAGCCTACGAGCAGTACTTC	CASSPRDKAYEQYF	TRBJ2-7	TRBV18	-	-
TGTGCCAGCAGTTTTGACTGGACTAGCGGCTCCTACAATGAGCAGTTCTTC	CASSFDWTSGSYNEQFF	TRBJ2-1	TRBV28	TRBD2	-
TGTGCCAGCAGTTCCCTAGCGGGGACTAGCACAGATACGCAGTATTTT	CASSSLAGTSTDTQYF	TRBJ2-3	TRBV27	TRBD2	-
TGTGCCACCAGCAGACCAGGGAATGAGCAGTTCTTC	CATSRPGNEQFF	TRBJ2-1	TRBV15	-	once
TGTGCCAGCAGTGGAGTAGGACTAGCGGGATCCTACGAGCAGTACTTC	CASSGVGLAGSYEQYF	TRBJ2-7	TRBV2	TRBD2	-
TGCGCCAGCAGCCGCAAGTACAGGGACGAGCAGTACTTC	CASSRKYRDEQYF	TRBJ2-7	TRBV5-1	-	few
TGCGCCAGCAGCCAAGACAGGGGGCACGGCTACACCTTC	CASSQDRGHGYTF	TRBJ1-2	TRBV4-3	TRBD1	once
TGTGCCAGCAGGGAACTACAGGGGGTGGACGAGCAGTACTTC	CASRELQGVDEQYF	TRBJ2-7	TRBV2	TRBD1	-
TGTGCCAGCAGCTTAGATGCAGATCGGGGTGAAGCTTTCTTT	CASSLDADRGEAFF	TRBJ1-1	TRBV11-2	-	once
TGCGCCAGCAGCCAAGTGAGGGACAGGGCCAATGCGCACGAAAAACTGTTTTTT	CASSQVRDRANAHEKLFF	TRBJ1-4	TRBV4-1	TRBD1	-
TGTGCCAGCACGGCAGGGTATGCGCAGTTCTTC	CASTAGYAQFF	TRBJ2-1	TRBV6-5	-	-
TGTGCCAGCAGCTTAGCGGCAGGCTATATCGACAATGAGCAGTTCTTC	CASSLAAGYIDNEQFF	TRBJ2-1	TRBV7-9	-	-